This TCR beta chain was sequenced during a study of blood T cell repertoires in COVID-19. Across the study: Specimens from acute and convalescent COVID-19 originated in the United States, Italy and Spain. T cells, B-cell-depleted T cells, or PBMCs supplied cDNA or gDNA.

Looked up from germline, CDR1 is MNHEY and CDR2 is SMNVEV (reference sequence). The V end was cut by 6 bases, the J end by 0 bases, with 12 bases between. The CDR3 extends over 14 amino acids. Using immunoSEQ multiplex PCR, the repertoire was profiled, and TCRdb retains in-frame clones only, with some absent. The sample shows some 97,000 clones, approximately 90% of them seen only once. Material: peripheral blood. This chain joins TRBV27 and TRBJ2-7; possibly TRBD1 for D (5 bases). The receptor's source is a man in his sixties with acute or convalescent COVID-19. The chain's CDR3 is CASRKETVSYEQYF. The CDR3 DNA is TGTGCCAGCAGAAAAGAGACAGTCTCCTACGAGCAGTACTTC.